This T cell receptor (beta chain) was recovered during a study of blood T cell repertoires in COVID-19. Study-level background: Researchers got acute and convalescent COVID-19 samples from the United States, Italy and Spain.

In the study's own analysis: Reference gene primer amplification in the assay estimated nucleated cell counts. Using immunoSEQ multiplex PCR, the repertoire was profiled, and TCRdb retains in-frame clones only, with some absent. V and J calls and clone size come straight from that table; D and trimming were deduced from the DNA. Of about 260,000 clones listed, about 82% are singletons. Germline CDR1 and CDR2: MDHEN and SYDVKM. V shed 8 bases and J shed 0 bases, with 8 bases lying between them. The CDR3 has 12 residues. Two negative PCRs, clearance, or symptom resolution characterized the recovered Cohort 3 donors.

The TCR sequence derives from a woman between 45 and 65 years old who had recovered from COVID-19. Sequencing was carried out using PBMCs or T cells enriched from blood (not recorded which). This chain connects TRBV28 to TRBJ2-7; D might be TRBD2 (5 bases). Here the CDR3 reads CASEGSSYEQYF. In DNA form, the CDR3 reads TGTGCCAGCGAAGGGAGCTCCTACGAGCAGTACTTC.